Presented here are 3 T cell receptor beta chains from one specimen sequenced in a study. MiXCR, applied by TCRdb to the 5' RACE reads, yields one record per CDR3 protein. The repertoire holds some 31,000 distinct CDR3 sequences, with about 28% as singletons. Sequenced input: naive CD4+ T cells sorted from a lymph node. Subset here: naive CD4+ T cells, CD4+CD45RA+CD25-. These receptors came from a female donor with breast cancer.

Comment on this clonotype: Since no conserved phenylalanine or tryptophan closes the CDR3, a read error is the likely cause. The rearrangement uses TRBV12-3 or TRBV12-4 and TRBJ1-5; D gene uncertain. Trimming stripped 7 bases from V and 4 bases from J, with 14 bases between. The CDR3 sequence is 14 residues long. The CDR3 sequence: CASTPSGWNQPQHL. The CDR3 bases are TGTGCCAGCACCCCTTCGGGGTGGAATCAGCCCCAGCATCTT.

The rearrangement links TRBV10-1 to TRBJ1-6; D is perhaps TRBD1 (5 bases). V lost 3 bases and J 10 bases, leaving 10 bases between the germline ends. Per germline, CDR1 WNHNN and CDR2 SYGVQD (reference sequence). This CDR3 is 13 amino acids long. The CDR3 loop is CASSEGAGSPLHF. CDR3 nucleotides: TGCGCCAGCAGTGAAGGGGCCGGATCACCCCTCCACTTT.

This rearrangement joins TRBV6-1 to TRBJ1-2; possibly TRBD1 for D (6 bases). Germline CDR1 and CDR2: MNHNS and SASEGT. Between the trimmed V and J ends, which lost 4 bases and 4 bases, there was a span of 13 bases. This CDR3 is 14 amino acids long. The CDR3 loop is CASSAEGEGYGYTF. As DNA, the CDR3 is TGTGCCAGCAGTGCCGAGGGGGAAGGCTATGGCTACACCTTC.